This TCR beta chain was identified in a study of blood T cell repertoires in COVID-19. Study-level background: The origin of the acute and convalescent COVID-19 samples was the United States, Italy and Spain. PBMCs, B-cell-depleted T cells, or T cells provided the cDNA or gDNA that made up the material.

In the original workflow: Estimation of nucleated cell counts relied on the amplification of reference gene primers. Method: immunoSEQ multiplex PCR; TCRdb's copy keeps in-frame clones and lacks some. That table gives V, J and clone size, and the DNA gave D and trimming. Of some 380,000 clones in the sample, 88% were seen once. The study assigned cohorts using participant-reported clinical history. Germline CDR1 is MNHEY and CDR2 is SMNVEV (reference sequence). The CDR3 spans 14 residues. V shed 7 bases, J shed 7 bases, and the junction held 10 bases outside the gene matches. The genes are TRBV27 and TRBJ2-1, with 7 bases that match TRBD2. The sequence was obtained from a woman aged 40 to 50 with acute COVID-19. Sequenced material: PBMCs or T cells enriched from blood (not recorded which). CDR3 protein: CASKVGTTSNEQFF. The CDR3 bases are TGTGCCAGCAAAGTCGGGACTACGAGTAATGAGCAGTTCTTC.